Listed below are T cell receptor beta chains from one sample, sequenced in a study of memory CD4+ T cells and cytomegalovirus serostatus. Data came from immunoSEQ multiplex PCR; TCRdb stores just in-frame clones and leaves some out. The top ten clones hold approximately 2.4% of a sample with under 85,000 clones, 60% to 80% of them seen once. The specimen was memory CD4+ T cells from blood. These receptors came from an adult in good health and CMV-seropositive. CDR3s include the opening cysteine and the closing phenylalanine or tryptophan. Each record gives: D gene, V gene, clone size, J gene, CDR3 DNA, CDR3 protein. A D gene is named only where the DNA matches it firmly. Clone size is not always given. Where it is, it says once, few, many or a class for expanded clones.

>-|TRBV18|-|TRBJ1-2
TGTGCCAGCTCACCAACCCTGACAGCATCACTCTCAGCTAACTATGGCTACACCTTC
CASSPTLTASLSANYGYTF
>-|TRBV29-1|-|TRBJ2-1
TGCAGCGTATACCTCAGGGTTCGGCCCAATGAGCAGTTCTTC
CSVYLRVRPNEQFF
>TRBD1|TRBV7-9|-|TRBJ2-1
TGTGCCAGCAGCAGGGGACAGGGGGGCTACAATGAGCAGTTCTTC
CASSRGQGGYNEQFF
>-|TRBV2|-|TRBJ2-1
TGTGCCAGCAGTGAGGGATTCAATGAGCAGTTCTTC
CASSEGFNEQFF
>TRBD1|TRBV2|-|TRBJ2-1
TGTGCCACTCGACAGGGCGGTCACAATGAGCAGTTCTTC
CATRQGGHNEQFF
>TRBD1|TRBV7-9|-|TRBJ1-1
TGTGCCAGCCGGGGGACAGGCATGAACACTGAAGCTTTCTTT
CASRGTGMNTEAFF
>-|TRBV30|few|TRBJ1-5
TGTGCCTGGAGTCCGGCCCCCAATCAGCCCCAGCATTTT
CAWSPAPNQPQHF
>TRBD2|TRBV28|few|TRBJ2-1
TGTGCCAGCAGCCAAGCGGGACGTGGCAATGAGCAGTTCTTC
CASSQAGRGNEQFF
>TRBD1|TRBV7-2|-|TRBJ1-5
TGTGCCAGCAGCCCCCCATGGGGACAGGGAGGGCAGCCCCAGCATTTT
CASSPPWGQGGQPQHF
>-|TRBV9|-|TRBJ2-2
TGTGCCAGCAGCGTAGACAGGGCGACCACCGGGGAGCTGTTTTTT
CASSVDRATTGELFF
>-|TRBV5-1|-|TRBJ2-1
TGCGCCAGCAGCCGGGATGGGGGCTACAATGAGCAGTTCTTC
CASSRDGGYNEQFF
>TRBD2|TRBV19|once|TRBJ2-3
TGTGCCAGTAGTATTCGTCGGGGGGGCACAGATACGCAGTATTTT
CASSIRRGGTDTQYF
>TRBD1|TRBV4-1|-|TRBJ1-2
TGCGCCAGCAGCCAACCTAGACAGGGAAGGGGCTATGGCTACACCTTC
CASSQPRQGRGYGYTF
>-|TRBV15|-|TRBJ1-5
TGTGCCACCAGCAGAGGCAGGTTGAATCAGCCCCAGCATTTT
CATSRGRLNQPQHF
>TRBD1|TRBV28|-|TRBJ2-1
TGTGCCAGCAAGGGGGCGAGGTCCTACAATGAGCAGTTCTTC
CASKGARSYNEQFF
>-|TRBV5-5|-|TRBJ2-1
TGTGCCAGCAGCTTGGCGTTGGGGGGGCAACACAATGAGCAGTTCTTC
CASSLALGGQHNEQFF
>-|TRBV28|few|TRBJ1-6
TGTGCCAGCGTACAGGAAGGGACGCTCCACTTT
CASVQEGTLHF
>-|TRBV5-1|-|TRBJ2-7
TGCGCCAGCAGCTTGGTTGGGCTTTCCGAGCAGTACTTC
CASSLVGLSEQYF
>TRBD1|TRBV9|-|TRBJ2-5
TGTGCCAGCAGCGTAAACGACAGGGGGGAGACCCAGTACTTC
CASSVNDRGETQYF
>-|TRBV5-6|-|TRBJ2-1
TGTGCCAGCAGCTTGGGCGGCAATGAGCAGTTCTTC
CASSLGGNEQFF
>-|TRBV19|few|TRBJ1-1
TGTGCCAGTAGTCAAAACGTGGGCACTGAAGCTTTCTTT
CASSQNVGTEAFF
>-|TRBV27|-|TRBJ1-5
TGTGCCAGCAGTGCACAGGAGAATCAGCCCCAGCATTTT
CASSAQENQPQHF
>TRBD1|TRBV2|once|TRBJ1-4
TGTGCCAGCAGTGCGGGACAGCGAGGGGTTGAAAAACTGTTTTTT
CASSAGQRGVEKLFF
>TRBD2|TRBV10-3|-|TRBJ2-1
TGTGCCATCAGTGGTACTAGCGGACTCTCCTACAATGAGCAGTTCTTC
CAISGTSGLSYNEQFF
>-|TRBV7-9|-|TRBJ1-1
TGTGCCAGCAGCTTGCTGACAGCAGAAGCTTTCTTT
CASSLLTAEAFF
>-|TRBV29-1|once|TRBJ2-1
TGCAGCGTTGAAGATAGTGGCAGGGGCAATGAGCAGTTCTTC
CSVEDSGRGNEQFF
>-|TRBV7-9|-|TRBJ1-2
TGTGCCAGCAGCAAAGCGCCAAGCGGCAACTATGGCTACACCTTC
CASSKAPSGNYGYTF
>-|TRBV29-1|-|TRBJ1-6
TGCAGCGTTGGTGGCAGTGATAATTCACCCCTCCACTTT
CSVGGSDNSPLHF
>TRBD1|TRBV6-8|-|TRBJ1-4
TGTGCCAGCAGTTACATCCGACAGGGCTCTGTTGAAAAACTGTTTTTT
CASSYIRQGSVEKLFF
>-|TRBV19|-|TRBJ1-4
TGTGCCAGTAGCCCGATCGATGGTAATGAAAAACTGTTTTTT
CASSPIDGNEKLFF
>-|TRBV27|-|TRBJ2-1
TGTGCCAGCAGCCCCCGGGGGCGCGAACTAAGTGAGCAGTTCTTC
CASSPRGRELSEQFF
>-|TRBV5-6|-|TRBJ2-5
TGTGCCAGCAGCTTGAGGGCCATAGAAGAGACCCAGTACTTC
CASSLRAIEETQYF
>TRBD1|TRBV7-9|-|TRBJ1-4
TGTGCCAGCAGCGTAAGACAGGGCAGGGAAAAACTGTTTTTT
CASSVRQGREKLFF
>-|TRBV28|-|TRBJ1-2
TGTGCCAGCAGAGGACAGATCTATGGCTACACCTTC
CASRGQIYGYTF
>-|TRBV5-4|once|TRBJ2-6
TGTGCCAGCAGCTTGGACAGGCCCTCTGGGGCCAACGTCCTGACTTTC
CASSLDRPSGANVLTF
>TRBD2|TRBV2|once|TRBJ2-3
TGTGCCAGCAGTGCTCGACTAGCGGGGGCCTCCGGTGCAGATACGCAGTATTTT
CASSARLAGASGADTQYF
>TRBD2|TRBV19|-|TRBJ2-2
TGTGCCAGCCGCGGGAGGGGGACTTCGAACACCGGGGAGCTGTTTTTT
CASRGRGTSNTGELFF
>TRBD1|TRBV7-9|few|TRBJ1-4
TGTGCCAGCAGTTCCACTCCGGGACAGGGGAATGAAAAACTGTTTTTT
CASSSTPGQGNEKLFF
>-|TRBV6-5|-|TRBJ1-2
TGTGCCAGCAGTTACGGTCTGGGGGGCTACACCTTC
CASSYGLGGYTF
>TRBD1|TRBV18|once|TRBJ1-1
TGTGCCAGCTCACAACAGGGGATGAACACTGAAGCTTTCTTT
CASSQQGMNTEAFF
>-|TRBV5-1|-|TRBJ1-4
TGCGCCAGCAGCGGGGGCGCGGGTGAAAAACTGTTTTTT
CASSGGAGEKLFF
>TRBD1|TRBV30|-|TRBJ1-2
TGTGCCTGGAGTGTGGGACAGGACTATGGCTACACCTTC
CAWSVGQDYGYTF
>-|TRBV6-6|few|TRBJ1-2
TGTGCCAGCAATACTAACTATGGCTACACCTTC
CASNTNYGYTF
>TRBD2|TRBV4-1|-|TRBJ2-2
TGCGCCAGCAGCCAAGTCTGGCTAGCGGGGGGGCCCCGGGAGCTGTTTTTT
CASSQVWLAGGPRELFF
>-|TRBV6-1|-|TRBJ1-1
TGTGCCAGCAGTCCTAATCGGCTGGGGGCTTTCTTT
CASSPNRLGAFF
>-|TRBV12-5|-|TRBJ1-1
TGTGCTAGTGGTTTGGGGACGGACACTGAAGCTTTCTTT
CASGLGTDTEAFF
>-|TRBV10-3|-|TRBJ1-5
TGTGCCATCAGGATTAGTTTAGATCAGCCCCAGCATTTT
CAIRISLDQPQHF
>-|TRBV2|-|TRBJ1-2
TGTGCCAGTCTACCTAGGAGGGGCGCACCTAACTATGGCTACACCTTC
CASLPRRGAPNYGYTF
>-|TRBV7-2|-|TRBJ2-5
TGTGCCAGCAGCTTAGAGGACAGAGAGACCCAGTACTTC
CASSLEDRETQYF
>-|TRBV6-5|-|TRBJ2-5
TGTGCCAGCAGTTCTCGGAGGGGGCAACAAGAGACCCAGTACTTC
CASSSRRGQQETQYF
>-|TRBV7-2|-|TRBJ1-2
TGTGCCAGCAGTTGGACTCCAGGGACGAACTATGGCTACACCTTC
CASSWTPGTNYGYTF
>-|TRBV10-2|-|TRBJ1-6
TGCGCCAGCAGTGAGTCTGTTTCACCCCTCCACTTT
CASSESVSPLHF